This T cell receptor beta chain was captured in a study of T cell responses to AZD1222 COVID-19 vaccine. Findings and caveats of the study: Donors were largely white British and mainly female; clonal diversity was possibly underestimated. Following two doses of AZD1222, Spike-specific TCR breadth and depth rose. Targets within unmutated variant regions were reportedly found for nearly half of spike-specific TCRs. At baseline, just five or six AZD1222 recipients tested seropositive.

From germline, CDR1 is KGHDR and CDR2 SFDVKD. The CDR3 extends over 17 amino acids. The trim removed 2 bases at V and 0 bases at J, leaving 7 bases unmatched. Clones were read by immunoSEQ multiplex PCR, and TCRdb kept only the in-frame ones, dropping some. The sample comprises some 190,000 clones, about 90% of which are singletons, and around 1.9% rests with the top ten. This clone appeared a single time. Its antigen is still unknown. The V and J genes are TRBV24-1 and TRBJ2-3, with TRBD2 identical over 7 bases. This clonotype was sampled from an adult who received the AZD1222 COVID-19 vaccine. The specimen was peripheral blood, collected 28 days after the second AZD1222 dose. For the CDR3, the DNA is TGTGCCACCAGTGATTGGGAGGGCGATACCAGCACAGATACGCAGTATTTT. Amino acids: CATSDWEGDTSTDTQYF.